A selection of T cell receptor beta chains follows, all from one sample in a study of shared clonotypes between healthy human individuals. Sequencing used immunoSEQ multiplex PCR; TCRdb keeps in-frame clones, though not all of them. The data hold millions of clones, with 85% to 95% observed a single time. The sequencing sample was made of naive CD4+ T cells sorted from blood. The origin of the receptors is a man aged 18 to 35 in good health. The CDR3 runs from the conserved cysteine through the conserved F or W. A D gene is named only where the DNA matches it firmly. The size field is filled for only some rows; it gives once, few, many or a size class.

V gene,J gene,D gene,clone size,CDR3 length,CDR3 protein,CDR3 DNA
TRBV6-5,TRBJ2-7,.,.,13,CASSYSGPYEQYF,TGTGCCAGCAGTTACTCTGGCCCCTACGAGCAGTACTTC
TRBV6-4,TRBJ2-3,.,once,13,CASSADRTDTQYF,TGTGCCAGCAGTGCTGACAGGACAGATACGCAGTATTTT
TRBV6-1,TRBJ2-7,TRBD2,.,14,CASSEGASGGLVLF,TGTGCCAGCAGTGAAGGGGCCAGTGGGGGACTAGTGTTATTC
TRBV5-6,TRBJ2-7,.,.,12,CASSLEPYEQYF,TGTGCCAGCAGCTTGGAACCCTACGAGCAGTACTTC
TRBV6-1,TRBJ1-4,.,.,14,CASIAGSLSEKLFF,TGTGCCAGCATCGCCGGGAGTTTGAGCGAAAAACTGTTTTTT
TRBV2,TRBJ2-5,.,.,13,CASKGVSGETQYF,TGTGCCAGCAAAGGGGTATCCGGGGAGACCCAGTACTTC
TRBV28,TRBJ1-5,.,.,14,CASSDSYSNQPQHF,TGTGCCAGCTCGGACAGTTATAGCAATCAGCCCCAGCATTTT
TRBV11-2,TRBJ2-5,.,.,13,CASSLVAEETQYF,TGTGCCAGCAGCTTAGTAGCGGAAGAGACCCAGTACTTC
TRBV28,TRBJ2-7,.,.,12,CASNSGSYEQYF,TGTGCCAGCAATTCAGGATCCTACGAGCAGTACTTC
TRBV29-1,TRBJ2-6,TRBD1,once,14,CSAQGNSGANVLTF,TGCAGCGCACAGGGGAACTCTGGGGCCAACGTCCTGACTTTC
TRBV6-6,TRBJ2-2,TRBD1,.,15,CASSLGQGIIGELFF,TGTGCCAGCAGCCTGGGACAGGGGATTATCGGGGAGCTGTTTTTT
TRBV5-1,TRBJ1-6,.,few,14,CASSPGHGDSPLHF,TGCGCCAGCAGCCCAGGACACGGAGATTCACCCCTCCACTTT
TRBV19,TRBJ2-5,TRBD1,.,16,CASSMPGGILEETQYF,TGTGCCAGTAGTATGCCAGGGGGTATTTTGGAGGAGACCCAGTACTTC
TRBV28,TRBJ1-1,.,.,13,CASSRRGRTEAFF,TGTGCCAGCAGCCGTAGGGGCCGGACTGAAGCTTTCTTT
TRBV5-1,TRBJ2-2,TRBD2,.,17,CASSPRTSGGDTGELFF,TGCGCCAGCAGCCCGCGGACTAGCGGGGGGGACACCGGGGAGCTGTTTTTT
TRBV6-5,TRBJ2-1,.,.,15,CASKTGGQGYNEQFF,TGTGCCAGCAAGACCGGTGGCCAAGGATACAATGAGCAGTTCTTC
TRBV29-1,TRBJ2-7,TRBD1,.,12,CSVDRGPYEQYF,TGCAGCGTGGACAGGGGGCCCTACGAGCAGTACTTC
TRBV9,TRBJ2-3,.,.,15,CASSVAGGGTDTQYF,TGTGCCAGCAGCGTAGCCGGAGGTGGTACAGATACGCAGTATTTT
TRBV5-1,TRBJ2-2,TRBD2,once,19,CASSLAVGGGPLDTGELFF,TGCGCCAGCAGCTTGGCTGTTGGGGGAGGGCCCCTGGACACCGGGGAGCTGTTTTTT
TRBV30,TRBJ1-1,.,.,12,CAWSPMTLEAFF,TGTGCCTGGAGTCCCATGACTCTTGAAGCTTTCTTT
TRBV7-2,TRBJ1-5,.,once,14,CASSPGGKHQPQHF,TGTGCCAGCAGCCCCGGGGGTAAGCATCAGCCCCAGCATTTT
TRBV6-1,TRBJ1-4,TRBD1,.,15,CASSLRTGGLEKLFF,TGTGCCAGCAGCCTAAGGACAGGGGGGTTGGAAAAACTGTTTTTT
TRBV28,TRBJ2-3,TRBD1,.,17,CASSLTGNQRWTDTQYF,TGTGCCAGCAGTCTGACAGGGAACCAGCGGTGGACAGATACGCAGTATTTT
TRBV5-1,TRBJ2-6,TRBD1,.,19,CASSLTRQGITSGANVLTF,TGCGCCAGCAGCTTGACCCGACAGGGGATCACCTCTGGGGCCAACGTCCTGACTTTC
TRBV5-1,TRBJ1-1,TRBD1,.,14,CASSKGQGGTEAFF,TGCGCCAGCAGCAAGGGACAGGGCGGCACTGAAGCTTTCTTT
TRBV5-5,TRBJ2-2,.,.,16,CASSLGPGLNTGELFF,TGTGCCAGCAGCTTGGGACCGGGACTGAACACCGGGGAGCTGTTTTTT
TRBV7-2,TRBJ2-7,.,.,13,CASSSEIGFEQYF,TGTGCCAGCAGCTCAGAAATTGGGTTCGAGCAGTACTTC
TRBV29-1,TRBJ1-1,.,.,15,CSVERAGHENTEAFF,TGCAGCGTTGAACGGGCAGGGCATGAGAACACTGAAGCTTTCTTT
TRBV5-1,TRBJ2-2,.,once,15,CASSLAGEGIGELFF,TGCGCCAGCAGCTTGGCAGGGGAAGGGATCGGGGAGCTGTTTTTT
TRBV28,TRBJ1-4,TRBD1,.,14,CASSLQGANEKLFF,TGTGCCAGCAGCTTACAGGGGGCTAATGAAAAACTGTTTTTT
TRBV19,TRBJ1-6,TRBD1,.,15,CASRDRGQANSPLHF,TGTGCCAGTAGAGACAGGGGGCAGGCCAATTCACCCCTCCACTTT
TRBV10-3,TRBJ2-3,.,.,15,CAISESGGPADTQYF,TGTGCCATCAGTGAGTCCGGCGGACCGGCAGATACGCAGTATTTT
TRBV6-5,TRBJ2-7,.,.,13,CASGLRPSYEQYF,TGTGCCAGCGGCCTCAGACCTTCCTACGAGCAGTACTTC
TRBV9,TRBJ2-2,.,.,16,CASSARDGLNTGELFF,TGTGCCAGCAGCGCTCGGGACGGACTAAACACCGGGGAGCTGTTTTTT
TRBV9,TRBJ2-7,TRBD2,.,15,CASSVTSGVVNEQYF,TGTGCCAGCAGCGTAACTAGCGGGGTAGTCAACGAGCAGTACTTC
TRBV29-1,TRBJ2-3,.,.,13,CSVEGQLTDTQYF,TGCAGCGTGGAGGGACAGCTCACAGATACGCAGTATTTT
TRBV11-2,TRBJ1-5,TRBD1,.,13,CASSTGGNQPQHF,TGTGCCAGCAGCACAGGGGGCAATCAGCCCCAGCATTTT
TRBV7-2,TRBJ2-3,.,.,13,CASNDSPTYTQYF,TGTGCCAGCAACGACTCCCCCACGTATACGCAGTATTTT
TRBV14,TRBJ2-6,TRBD1,.,18,CASSPRDRISPGANVLTF,TGTGCCAGCAGCCCCCGGGACAGGATTTCTCCTGGGGCCAACGTCCTGACTTTC
TRBV7-9,TRBJ1-2,TRBD1,.,14,CASSFLGTGEGYTF,TGTGCCAGCAGCTTCCTTGGGACAGGGGAGGGCTACACCTTC